The present entry profiles one TCR beta chain with its context. Antigen: not known. The data are from a study of T cell responses to AZD1222 COVID-19 vaccine. Study-level background: Second-dose intervals near 4 or 12 weeks were combined.

Only in-frame clones appear in the TCRdb table, and some are missing; sequencing was by immunoSEQ multiplex PCR. This sample has roughly 170,000 clones; about 91% occur once, and the top ten carry 0.49%. Looked up from germline, CDR1 is SGDLS and CDR2 is YYNGEE. Germline trimming cut 3 bases from V and 7 bases from J; bases unmatched to any gene: 21. CDR3 length: 18 amino acids. Study outcomes and limitations: Sampled repertoires all dated from after the peak T cell response. Only 6 or 7 individuals given AZD1222 were seropositive at baseline. CD4 TCRs linked to vaccination spanned spike, dominating at 160-218 and 743-854.

The receptor's source is an adult in good health. This material consisted of peripheral blood, taken on day 0 of AZD1222 vaccination. The chain combines TRBV9 with TRBJ2-7; the match to TRBD2 covers 8 bases. The CDR3 here is CASSAGFSASGRRGEQYF. The CDR3 region has the DNA TGTGCCAGCAGCGCCGGCTTTTCGGCGAGCGGGAGAAGAGGAGAGCAGTACTTC.